These T cell receptor beta chains were read from a single sample in a study of vaccination effects on CD4 cells after COVID-19. No antigens are known for them. Libraries were prepared by immunoSEQ multiplex PCR; TCRdb keeps only in-frame clonotypes and omits some of them. The top ten hold under 2% of the sample, which has about 69,000 clones, 70% to 85% seen once. This specimen consisted of CD4+ T cells from PBMCs cultured with HCoV-229E spike peptides, obtained after COVID-19 vaccination. The source is a human donor who received a COVID-19 vaccine. Both conserved end residues are part of each CDR3. Each record gives: CDR3 DNA, CDR3 protein, J gene, D gene, clone size, V gene. The D gene is left open where the match is weak. Some rows mark clone size as missing; the rest say once, few, many or name a class of expanded clone.

cdr3_nt: TGTGCCAGTAGTATCGACAGGGGGAGAAGTGAAAAACTGTTTTTT
cdr3_aa: CASSIDRGRSEKLFF
j_call: TRBJ1-4
d_call: TRBD1
clone_size: NA
v_call: TRBV19

cdr3_nt: TGCGCCAGCAGTCTTACGACAGGGAAAGCTTTCTTT
cdr3_aa: CASSLTTGKAFF
j_call: TRBJ1-1
d_call: TRBD1
clone_size: NA
v_call: TRBV5-1

cdr3_nt: TGTGCCAGCAGCACCCGGACGGATGAAAAACTGTTTTTT
cdr3_aa: CASSTRTDEKLFF
j_call: TRBJ1-4
d_call: NA
clone_size: NA
v_call: TRBV7-2

cdr3_nt: TGTGCCAGCAGCCAACAATCTAGCGGGGGGCAGAATGAGCAGTTCTTC
cdr3_aa: CASSQQSSGGQNEQFF
j_call: TRBJ2-1
d_call: TRBD2
clone_size: NA
v_call: TRBV4-2

cdr3_nt: TGTGCCAGCAGTTTTTGGGGAGGGGACTACACCTTC
cdr3_aa: CASSFWGGDYTF
j_call: TRBJ1-2
d_call: NA
clone_size: NA
v_call: TRBV12-3/TRBV12-4

cdr3_nt: TGTGCCAGCAGTTTGGCGGCCAATGGCTACACCTTC
cdr3_aa: CASSLAANGYTF
j_call: TRBJ1-2
d_call: NA
clone_size: NA
v_call: TRBV28

cdr3_nt: TGCAGCGCGCGTCCCGGTGGTACACAAGAGACCCAGTACTTC
cdr3_aa: CSARPGGTQETQYF
j_call: TRBJ2-5
d_call: NA
clone_size: once
v_call: TRBV29-1

cdr3_nt: TGTGCCAGCAGCTTTGGGGGGTACAATCAGCCCCAGCATTTT
cdr3_aa: CASSFGGYNQPQHF
j_call: TRBJ1-5
d_call: NA
clone_size: once
v_call: TRBV5-5

cdr3_nt: TGTGCCAGCAGCCAAGCACGGGGGGGGACCCAGTACTTC
cdr3_aa: CASSQARGGTQYF
j_call: TRBJ2-5
d_call: TRBD2
clone_size: NA
v_call: TRBV7-6

cdr3_nt: TGCGCCAGCAGCCAAGGCGGAAGCTCCTACAATGAGCAGTTCTTC
cdr3_aa: CASSQGGSSYNEQFF
j_call: TRBJ2-1
d_call: NA
clone_size: NA
v_call: TRBV4-1

cdr3_nt: TGTGCCAGCAGCTTACGAAGAGCGGGGGGGCTCTGGGAGCAGTTCTTC
cdr3_aa: CASSLRRAGGLWEQFF
j_call: TRBJ2-1
d_call: TRBD2
clone_size: NA
v_call: TRBV7-2

cdr3_nt: TGCGCCAGCAGCCAAGGATCAGAGACCCAGTACTTC
cdr3_aa: CASSQGSETQYF
j_call: TRBJ2-5
d_call: NA
clone_size: NA
v_call: TRBV4-1

cdr3_nt: TGTGCCAGCAGCTTAGGGAGATCCCTCTGGGAGCAGTTCTTC
cdr3_aa: CASSLGRSLWEQFF
j_call: TRBJ2-1
d_call: NA
clone_size: NA
v_call: TRBV7-2

cdr3_nt: TGCGCCAGCAGCTTCGGGTCGACAGGGTACTTCACCGGGGAGCTGTTTTTT
cdr3_aa: CASSFGSTGYFTGELFF
j_call: TRBJ2-2
d_call: TRBD1
clone_size: NA
v_call: TRBV5-1

cdr3_nt: TGTGCCTCCACCCACGGGGGAACAGATACGCAGTATTTT
cdr3_aa: CASTHGGTDTQYF
j_call: TRBJ2-3
d_call: NA
clone_size: few
v_call: TRBV19

cdr3_nt: TGTGCCAGCAGCTTAGACAGGCTGGGGGCCAACGTCCTGACTTTC
cdr3_aa: CASSLDRLGANVLTF
j_call: TRBJ2-6
d_call: NA
clone_size: NA
v_call: TRBV7-8

cdr3_nt: TGTGCCAGCAGTCCCTACTCGCTTTCTTATAGCGGGGGGGCCAATGAGCAGTTCTTC
cdr3_aa: CASSPYSLSYSGGANEQFF
j_call: TRBJ2-1
d_call: TRBD2
clone_size: NA
v_call: TRBV27

cdr3_nt: TGTGCCAGTAGCGGGGGGGCGGGAGATACGCAGTATTTT
cdr3_aa: CASSGGAGDTQYF
j_call: TRBJ2-3
d_call: TRBD2
clone_size: NA
v_call: TRBV2

cdr3_nt: TGCGCCAGCAGCCCAACACAGACTAACTATGGCTACACCTTC
cdr3_aa: CASSPTQTNYGYTF
j_call: TRBJ1-2
d_call: NA
clone_size: NA
v_call: TRBV5-1

cdr3_nt: TGTGCCAGCAGCGTATTGACAGCCGGGGAGCTGTTTTTT
cdr3_aa: CASSVLTAGELFF
j_call: TRBJ2-2
d_call: NA
clone_size: NA
v_call: TRBV7-9

cdr3_nt: TGTGCCAGCACCGCACAGGGAAATTCACCCCTCCACTTT
cdr3_aa: CASTAQGNSPLHF
j_call: TRBJ1-6
d_call: NA
clone_size: NA
v_call: TRBV12-3/TRBV12-4

cdr3_nt: TGTGCCAGCAGCCTCGGACTAGCGGCGCAAGAGACCCAGTACTTC
cdr3_aa: CASSLGLAAQETQYF
j_call: TRBJ2-5
d_call: TRBD2
clone_size: NA
v_call: TRBV7-3

cdr3_nt: TGTGCCAGCAGTTTTTTACGGTTTAGTCAGCCCCAGCATTTT
cdr3_aa: CASSFLRFSQPQHF
j_call: TRBJ1-5
d_call: NA
clone_size: NA
v_call: TRBV6-5

cdr3_nt: TGTGCCAGCAGTCCGGGAAAGAGCACAGATACGCAGTATTTT
cdr3_aa: CASSPGKSTDTQYF
j_call: TRBJ2-3
d_call: NA
clone_size: NA
v_call: TRBV27

cdr3_nt: TGTGCCAGCAGTTGGACAGGGGGTCAGCCCCAGCATTTT
cdr3_aa: CASSWTGGQPQHF
j_call: TRBJ1-5
d_call: TRBD1
clone_size: NA
v_call: TRBV6-5

cdr3_nt: TGTGCCAGCAGCTCCCGCGGGCAGGGTCTAGATACGCAGTATTTT
cdr3_aa: CASSSRGQGLDTQYF
j_call: TRBJ2-3
d_call: NA
clone_size: NA
v_call: TRBV7-8

cdr3_nt: TGTGCCAGCAGCGCAGCGGGGGGACGCACAGATACGCAGTATTTT
cdr3_aa: CASSAAGGRTDTQYF
j_call: TRBJ2-3
d_call: TRBD2
clone_size: NA
v_call: TRBV28

cdr3_nt: TGTGCCAGCTCTAGCACAGATACGCAGTATTTT
cdr3_aa: CASSSTDTQYF
j_call: TRBJ2-3
d_call: NA
clone_size: NA
v_call: TRBV12-3/TRBV12-4

cdr3_nt: TGCGCCAGCAGCTTGGTTACGAACACTGAAGCTTTCTTT
cdr3_aa: CASSLVTNTEAFF
j_call: TRBJ1-1
d_call: NA
clone_size: NA
v_call: TRBV5-1

cdr3_nt: TGTGCCACCAGTGGGACAGGGGCGAACAATGAGCAGTTCTTC
cdr3_aa: CATSGTGANNEQFF
j_call: TRBJ2-1
d_call: TRBD1
clone_size: NA
v_call: TRBV24-1

cdr3_nt: TGCGCCAGCAGCTCCGGACAGGTTAATTCACCCCTCCACTTT
cdr3_aa: CASSSGQVNSPLHF
j_call: TRBJ1-6
d_call: TRBD1
clone_size: NA
v_call: TRBV5-1

cdr3_nt: TGTGCCAGCTCACCATCGGGGGACCACACAGATACGCAGTATTTT
cdr3_aa: CASSPSGDHTDTQYF
j_call: TRBJ2-3
d_call: NA
clone_size: NA
v_call: TRBV18

cdr3_nt: TGTGCTAGTGGTTTGGCCCAAGGAGGGGTGGGAGAGACCCAGTACTTC
cdr3_aa: CASGLAQGGVGETQYF
j_call: TRBJ2-5
d_call: NA
clone_size: NA
v_call: TRBV12-5

cdr3_nt: TGCAGCGTTGAATTACGGACTAGCGGGGTGAGGGATGAGCAGTTCTTC
cdr3_aa: CSVELRTSGVRDEQFF
j_call: TRBJ2-1
d_call: TRBD2
clone_size: NA
v_call: TRBV29-1

cdr3_nt: TGTGCCAGCAGCCACTGGACGCACACAGATACGCAGTATTTT
cdr3_aa: CASSHWTHTDTQYF
j_call: TRBJ2-3
d_call: NA
clone_size: NA
v_call: TRBV3-1/TRBV3-2

cdr3_nt: TGTGCCAGCCCAAGCCAGGGACCCACAGATACGCAGTATTTT
cdr3_aa: CASPSQGPTDTQYF
j_call: TRBJ2-3
d_call: NA
clone_size: NA
v_call: TRBV5-8

cdr3_nt: TGTGCCAGCAGCTTACGCCGGGACAATAAGCCCCAGCATTTT
cdr3_aa: CASSLRRDNKPQHF
j_call: TRBJ1-5
d_call: NA
clone_size: few
v_call: TRBV7-2

cdr3_nt: TGTGCCAGCAGCTTTTCACCCGGGACGGTGAGCAATCAGCCCCAGCATTTT
cdr3_aa: CASSFSPGTVSNQPQHF
j_call: TRBJ1-5
d_call: NA
clone_size: NA
v_call: TRBV5-5

cdr3_nt: TGTGCCAGCAGTCCCCCCCAAACAGGGGTCGATCAGCCCCAGCATTTT
cdr3_aa: CASSPPQTGVDQPQHF
j_call: TRBJ1-5
d_call: TRBD1
clone_size: NA
v_call: TRBV28

cdr3_nt: TGTGCCAGTAGTACCCAGCGGGGGCGCACCAGCGAGCAGTTCTTC
cdr3_aa: CASSTQRGRTSEQFF
j_call: TRBJ2-1
d_call: TRBD2
clone_size: NA
v_call: TRBV19

cdr3_nt: TGTGCCAGCAACAAAGGGGTGGGGACCACAGATACGCAGTATTTT
cdr3_aa: CASNKGVGTTDTQYF
j_call: TRBJ2-3
d_call: NA
clone_size: NA
v_call: TRBV2

cdr3_nt: TGCGCCAGCCGCCGCAGGGACGGGGGCGAATCCTACAATGAGCAGTTCTTC
cdr3_aa: CASRRRDGGESYNEQFF
j_call: TRBJ2-1
d_call: NA
clone_size: NA
v_call: TRBV5-1

cdr3_nt: TGTGCCAGCAGGGCAACCCGGGACCTGCGAGACTATGGCTACACCTTC
cdr3_aa: CASRATRDLRDYGYTF
j_call: TRBJ1-2
d_call: NA
clone_size: NA
v_call: TRBV2

cdr3_nt: TGCGCCAGCAGCCGTGGGGTCGAGCGCAACTATGGCTACACCTTC
cdr3_aa: CASSRGVERNYGYTF
j_call: TRBJ1-2
d_call: NA
clone_size: NA
v_call: TRBV5-1

cdr3_nt: TGTGCCACCCGTCGGTGGAATTCACCCCTCCACTTT
cdr3_aa: CATRRWNSPLHF
j_call: TRBJ1-6
d_call: NA
clone_size: NA
v_call: TRBV6-6

cdr3_nt: TGTGCCAGCAGCTTACAGGGACAGTACCAAGAGACCCAGTACTTC
cdr3_aa: CASSLQGQYQETQYF
j_call: TRBJ2-5
d_call: TRBD1
clone_size: NA
v_call: TRBV7-9

cdr3_nt: TGCGCCAGCAGCTTGGAAAGGGAAGGCGAAAAACTGTTTTTT
cdr3_aa: CASSLEREGEKLFF
j_call: TRBJ1-4
d_call: NA
clone_size: few
v_call: TRBV5-1

cdr3_nt: TGTGCCAGCAATAATAGGGGGGGCATCGGGGAGCTGTTTTTT
cdr3_aa: CASNNRGGIGELFF
j_call: TRBJ2-2
d_call: NA
clone_size: NA
v_call: TRBV6-5

cdr3_nt: TGTGCCAGCAGTCGCTCCGGGACAGGGGTTTCACCCCTCCACTTT
cdr3_aa: CASSRSGTGVSPLHF
j_call: TRBJ1-6
d_call: TRBD1
clone_size: NA
v_call: TRBV6-2/TRBV6-3

cdr3_nt: TGTGCCACCAGCAGAGATCCACGCAGGGCTTTTGAAAAACTGTTTTTT
cdr3_aa: CATSRDPRRAFEKLFF
j_call: TRBJ1-4
d_call: NA
clone_size: NA
v_call: TRBV15

cdr3_nt: TGTGCCAGCAGCTCGAGGACTAGCAACACCGGGGAGCTGTTTTTT
cdr3_aa: CASSSRTSNTGELFF
j_call: TRBJ2-2
d_call: TRBD2
clone_size: NA
v_call: TRBV9

cdr3_nt: TGCGCCAGCAGCCAGACCCAGGGTAATCAGCCCCAGCATTTT
cdr3_aa: CASSQTQGNQPQHF
j_call: TRBJ1-5
d_call: NA
clone_size: NA
v_call: TRBV4-3

cdr3_nt: TGTGCCAGCTCACCAAGCGGCCGCTCCTATAATTCACCCCTCCACTTT
cdr3_aa: CASSPSGRSYNSPLHF
j_call: TRBJ1-6
d_call: NA
clone_size: NA
v_call: TRBV18

cdr3_nt: TGTGCCAGCACCCGACGGGGGGCAGAGAACACTGAAGCTTTCTTT
cdr3_aa: CASTRRGAENTEAFF
j_call: TRBJ1-1
d_call: NA
clone_size: NA
v_call: TRBV2

cdr3_nt: TGTGCCACCAGTGATGCGGCTACTACGGAGGGGCAGTTCTTC
cdr3_aa: CATSDAATTEGQFF
j_call: TRBJ2-1
d_call: NA
clone_size: NA
v_call: TRBV24-1

cdr3_nt: TGTGCCAGCAGTACTCAGGTAAACACTGAAGCTTTCTTT
cdr3_aa: CASSTQVNTEAFF
j_call: TRBJ1-1
d_call: NA
clone_size: NA
v_call: TRBV6-5

cdr3_nt: TGTGCCAGCAGGGACAGGTCATCTGGAAACACCATATATTTT
cdr3_aa: CASRDRSSGNTIYF
j_call: TRBJ1-3
d_call: TRBD1
clone_size: NA
v_call: TRBV2

cdr3_nt: TGTGCCAGCAGCACTAGCGGGGGGGCCGAACAGACCCAGTACTTC
cdr3_aa: CASSTSGGAEQTQYF
j_call: TRBJ2-5
d_call: TRBD2
clone_size: once
v_call: TRBV7-6